Sequencing of this TCR beta chain was carried out in a study of cytomegalovirus exposure and HLA in healthy donors. General study results and limits: A classifier reportedly called cytomegalovirus status with high sensitivity and specificity. Only CMV serostatus was available as immune exposure information. Common viral pathogens were later found to be apparently linked to several of the most significant clusters.

As regards this clone: Its antigen is not known.

V was cut by 2 bases and J by 0 bases, with 11 bases left in between. CDR3 length: 16 amino acids. Germline lookup yields CDR1 SGHVS and CDR2 FNYEAQ. All the people who gave samples were healthy bone marrow donors. 13 Jbeta primers and 60 Vbeta primers were used for the PCR. The method was immunoSEQ multiplex PCR; TCRdb's version includes in-frame clones alone and lacks a portion of them. The sample consists of around 150,000 clones, less than 80% of them appearing once. The sequence was obtained from a man aged 35 to 55 in good health and CMV-seropositive. V is TRBV7-6 and J is TRBJ2-1, with D perhaps TRBD2 (6 bases). The sequenced sample was PBMCs. CDR3 region: CASSLRLGGSYNEQFF. CDR3 in DNA: TGTGCCAGCAGCTTAAGGTTGGGGGGCTCCTACAATGAGCAGTTCTTC.